This note documents a single T cell receptor (beta chain) sequence. Its antigen remains unidentified. This sample's time point: pre-treatment sample, taken before nivolumab and TIL therapy. These data come from a study of TIL therapy for anti-PD-1-resistant metastatic lung cancer. Sequencing used immunoSEQ v3. Measured with immunoSEQ multiplex PCR; TCRdb has only the in-frame clones, and not every one. The repertoire holds under 70,000 clones, around 86% seen once, with around 2.6% in the top ten. Study-wide findings and caveats: Infused TIL clonotypes partially replaced the baseline blood repertoire, then decayed over months.

Germline-derived CDR1 and CDR2 are KGHDR and SFDVKD. This CDR3 is 19 amino acids long. J gave up 0 bases and V 2 bases, and 4 bases lay outside the gene matches. V is TRBV24-1 and J is TRBJ2-3; TRBD2 agrees at 16 bases. The receptor comes from a person between 30 and 79 years old with non-small cell lung cancer. This material consisted of blood, taken at baseline. The CDR3 DNA reads TGTGCCACCAGTGATTCGGGACTAGCGGGGGGGGCAAGCACAGATACGCAGTATTTT. As protein: CATSDSGLAGGASTDTQYF.